The clone carrying this TCR beta chain was picked up many times. Its antigen is undetermined. The V gene's germline CDR1 is SGDLS and CDR2 YYNGEE. This CDR3 is built from 15 residues. Trimming removed 0 bases at V and 5 bases at J, with 14 bases between. The data derive from a study of T-cell reconstitution after alpha-beta-depleted transplantation in children. Findings and caveats of the study: T-cell numbers and diversity one year post-transplant derived largely from freshly generated T cells. Diversity of TCRbeta at day 60 was high in some patients, arising from surviving recipient T cells and thymic progenitors. Expanded clones from the graft, numbering several hundred, reportedly supplied alpha-beta T cells about two months after transplant.

Construction of the TCRbeta library involved unique molecular identifiers. TCRdb processed the PCR reads anew with MiXCR; each CDR3 protein has one entry. The sample gives some 200,000 distinct CDR3 sequences, about 6% of which show up once; around 4.1% is in the top ten. This clonotype originated in a girl under three years old with combined immunodeficiency, due to receive a stem cell transplant. Sequencing was performed on PBMCs, taken before TCRalphabeta/CD19-depleted stem cell transplant. The genes are TRBV9 and TRBJ2-5; D is possibly TRBD1 (5 bases). This CDR3 reads CASSVVGEPPETQYF. Here the CDR3 DNA reads TGTGCCAGCAGCGTAGTAGGGGAACCTCCGGAGACCCAGTACTTC. The complete variable domain, with remaining parts taken from reference TRBV9 and TRBJ2-5, reads DSGVTQTPKHLITATGQRVTLRCSPRSGDLSVYWYQQSLDQGLQFLIQYYNGEERAKGNILERFSAQQFPDLHSELNLSSLELGDSALYFCASSVVGEPPETQYFGPGTRLLVL.